The rows below give T cell receptor beta chains drawn from one sample of a study of blood T cell repertoires in COVID-19. Libraries were prepared by immunoSEQ multiplex PCR; TCRdb keeps only in-frame clonotypes and omits some of them. The sample has 70,000 to 100,000 clones; roughly four fifths are singletons. Source material: peripheral blood. These receptor sequences come from a man aged 45-60 years with active or convalescent COVID-19. Each CDR3 is given with its conserved first and last residue. The D gene is left open where the match is weak.

V	D	CDR3
TRBV30	TRBD2	CAWSPRLARGGRETQYF
TRBV11-2	TRBD2	CASSIGTSGFQETQYF
TRBV6-5	NA	CASMLTVLMTGELFF
TRBV19	NA	CASSTGLSSGYTF
TRBV5-6	TRBD1	CASTLHRGRTDTQYF
TRBV3-1/TRBV3-2	TRBD1	CASSRFGQGSETQYF
TRBV7-2	TRBD1	CASRLSTDRAQETQYF
TRBV28	TRBD2	CASRVAGGLSNEQYF
TRBV6-6	NA	CASSYMEDGQPQHF
TRBV5-4	TRBD1	CASSPTTGGGETQYF
TRBV9	TRBD1	CASSVATGQGYNEQFF
TRBV3-1/TRBV3-2	TRBD1	CASSQPGQGSKGNYGYTF
TRBV28	TRBD1	CASSETGDVTEAFF
TRBV10-3	NA	CAIRGGDGNQPQHF
TRBV6-1	TRBD2	CASSERTSTSGGETQYF
TRBV6-6	NA	CASSPHGDSGEKLFF
TRBV5-1	NA	CASSADGLSGNTIYF
TRBV19	NA	CATEVTAGSVFGELFF
TRBV15	NA	CATSRERVNFYGYTF
TRBV9	NA	CASTAQSSGNTIYF
TRBV28	NA	CASSPNRRTLQGHTQYF
TRBV9	NA	CASSVVAHTGGPIYSTDTQYF
TRBV9	NA	CASSVVGGTNTGELFF
TRBV13	NA	CASSSRDSYGYTF
TRBV6-2/TRBV6-3	TRBD1	CASSYEGTGDYEQYF
TRBV21-1	NA	CASTPLFLAKGANVLTF
TRBV6-5	TRBD1	CASSPRDRYEQYF
TRBV5-3	TRBD1	CARSHRGEKLFF
TRBV6-6	TRBD1	CASSYRGTGEGYTF
TRBV28	TRBD1	CASRPQGAFGEAFF
TRBV9	TRBD1	CASSAGQGNQPQHF
TRBV11-1	NA	CASSSQTTIGNEQFF
TRBV3-1/TRBV3-2	NA	CASSQDLAGEEKLFF
TRBV5-6	NA	CASSLGQGRNTIYF
TRBV18	TRBD2	CASSPPLAGLYNEQFF
TRBV6-1	NA	CASSEFAATNEKLFF
TRBV6-1	TRBD1	CASSGPLGQGVQPQHF
TRBV5-5	TRBD1	CASSLGGQGINYGYTF
TRBV5-1	TRBD1	CASSLVPGQGAANTEAFF
TRBV11-1	NA	CASSPRGLEGQETQYF
TRBV6-5	NA	CASSYSQGGQPQHF
TRBV18	NA	CASSPNKNTEAFF
TRBV4-3	NA	CASSQGSSYNSPLHF
TRBV18	TRBD2	CASSLLGGSSYNEQFF
TRBV6-5	TRBD1	CASSYSAGGEYEQYF
TRBV28	NA	CASSLGQGGQFF
TRBV9	NA	CASSVGPYVETQYF
TRBV25-1	TRBD1	CASSVTGGSSPLHF
TRBV24-1	NA	CATSPQGMDTEAFF
TRBV4-1	TRBD1	CASKPGQGAYEQYF